The sequence of this TCR beta chain was determined in a study of T cell repertoires in cytomegalovirus infection. The wider study: In the study, CMV epitopes included recently identified HLA-C-restricted and well-studied HLA-B-restricted ones. Through public TCR beta signatures, both CMV infection and matching HLA type were indicated.

Concerning this clonotype: The antigen is undetermined.

Overall study findings and caveats: Cumulative frequency (of public TCR beta family members) identified carriers of CMV plus the relevant HLA. HLA-C-restricted CMV-specific TCR beta clonotypes were dominant in the ex vivo response.

TCRdb fed the reads into MiXCR, producing one record per CDR3 protein. The table records about half a million distinct CDR3 sequences, approximately 46% of them present only once. This TCR derives from a human donor in good health (CMV status not recorded). Some clones in this sample may be carry-over from other donors' samples. Sample: cultured PBMCs, taken from culture after CMV antigen stimulation.

CDR3 sequence: CAISETRGTQETQYF. CDR3 coding DNA: TGTGCCATCAGTGAAACGCGGGGCACCCAAGAGACCCAGTACTTC. The V gene is TRBV10-3, the J gene TRBJ2-5, with D perhaps TRBD2 (6 bases). In germline, CDR1 is ENHRY, CDR2 SYGVKD. This CDR3 region has 15 residues. V gave up 3 bases and J gave up 1 base, with 12 bases separating them.